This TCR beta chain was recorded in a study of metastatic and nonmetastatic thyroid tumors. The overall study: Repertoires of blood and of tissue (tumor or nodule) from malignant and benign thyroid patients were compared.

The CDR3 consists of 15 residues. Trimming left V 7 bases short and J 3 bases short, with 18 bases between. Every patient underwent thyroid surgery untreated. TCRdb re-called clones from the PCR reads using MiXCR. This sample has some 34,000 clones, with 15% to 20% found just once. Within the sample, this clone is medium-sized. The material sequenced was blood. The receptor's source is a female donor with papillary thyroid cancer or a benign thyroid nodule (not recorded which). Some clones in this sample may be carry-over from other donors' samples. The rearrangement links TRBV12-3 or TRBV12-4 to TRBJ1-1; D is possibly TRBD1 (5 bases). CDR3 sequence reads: CASTTSGLGDTEAFF. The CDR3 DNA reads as TGTGCCAGCACAACGTCTGGGTTGGGGGACACTGAAGCTTTCTTT.